The T cell receptor (beta chain) described here comes from a study of cytomegalovirus exposure and HLA in healthy donors. Trimming took off 5 bases at V and 8 bases at J, with 15 bases between the two ends. Germline values: CDR1 LNHDA, CDR2 SQIVND (reference sequence). The CDR3 is 13 residues long. PCR primers comprised 60 Vbeta and 13 Jbeta primers. TCRdb's table, derived via immunoSEQ multiplex PCR, lists solely in-frame clones and lacks some. The sample gives more than 100,000 clones, about 73% of which show up once; around 4.5% is in the top ten. This clone was found a few times. The TCR sequence derives from a woman aged 40 to 55 in good health and CMV-seronegative. The chain links TRBV19 to TRBJ1-1; D call uncertain. The sequenced material came from PBMCs. The CDR3 nucleotides read TGTGCCAGTAGTGCCGGTCGGACTGAGGAAGCTTTCTTT. Translated, it gives CASSAGRTEEAFF.